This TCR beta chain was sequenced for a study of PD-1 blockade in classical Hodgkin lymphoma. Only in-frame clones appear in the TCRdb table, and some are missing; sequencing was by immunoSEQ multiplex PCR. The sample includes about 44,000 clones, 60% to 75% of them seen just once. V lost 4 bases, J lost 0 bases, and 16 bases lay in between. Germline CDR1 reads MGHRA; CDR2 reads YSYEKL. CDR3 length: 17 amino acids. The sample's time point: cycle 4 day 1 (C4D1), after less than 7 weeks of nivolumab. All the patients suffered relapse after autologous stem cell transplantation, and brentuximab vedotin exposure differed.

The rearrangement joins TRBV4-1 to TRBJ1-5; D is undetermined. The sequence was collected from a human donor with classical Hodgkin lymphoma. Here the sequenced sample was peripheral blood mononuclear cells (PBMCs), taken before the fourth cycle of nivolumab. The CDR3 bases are TGCGCCAGCAGCCTCTCACCTGGACGGAATAGCAATCAGCCCCAGCATTTT. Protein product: CASSLSPGRNSNQPQHF.